The 8 T cell receptor beta chains below were found in one sample sequenced in a study of blood T cell repertoires in COVID-19. TCRdb keeps only in-frame clones here, not all; method: immunoSEQ multiplex PCR. The sample holds over 20,000 clones, roughly 91% seen once. The sequencing input was peripheral blood. All receptors derive from a man between 65 and 85 years old with active COVID-19.

The V gene is TRBV27, the J gene TRBJ2-7; TRBD1 aligns across 8 bases. The J segment lost 3 bases and the V segment lost 7 bases, leaving 17 bases of the junction unmatched. From germline, CDR1 is MNHEY and CDR2 SMNVEV (reference sequence). This CDR3 is 17 amino acids long. The CDR3 protein is CASNTLNPGQGGYEQYF. CDR3 sequence (DNA): TGTGCCAGCAATACCCTCAACCCCGGACAGGGAGGCTACGAGCAGTACTTC.

J is TRBJ1-1 and V is TRBV29-1; D is possibly TRBD1 (5 bases). The CDR3 has 12 amino acids. V shed 4 bases and J shed 8 bases, with 14 bases lying between them. The V gene's germline CDR1 is SQVTM and CDR2 ANQGSEA. The CDR3 protein is CSVVEGVKEAFF. In DNA, the CDR3 is TGCAGCGTTGTAGAAGGGGTTAAAGAAGCTTTCTTT.

This clone appeared once. The chain is built from TRBV7-2 and TRBJ2-2, with D maybe TRBD1 (5 bases). V lost 1 base and J lost 7, with 13 bases in between. Per the germline V gene, CDR1 is SGHTA and CDR2 is FQGNSA. The CDR3 contains 15 residues. The CDR3 DNA reads as TGTGCCAGCAGCTTAGTAGGGGTAACGGGCGGGGAGCTGTTTTTT. It is translated as CASSLVGVTGGELFF. Full variable domain (outside the CDR3, taken from reference TRBV7-2 and TRBJ2-2): GAGVSQSPSNKVTEKGKDVELRCDPISGHTALYWYRQSLGQGLEFLIYFQGNSAPDKSGLPSDRFSAERTGGSVSTLTIQRTQQEDSAVYLCASSLVGVTGGELFFGEGSRLTVL.

The chain couples TRBV11-1 to TRBJ2-5; 7 nucleotides agree with TRBD1. The ends lost 6 bases at V and 6 bases at J; junction bases unmatched: 7. The V gene's germline CDR1 is SGHAT and CDR2 FQDESV (reference sequence). The CDR3 loop spans 13 amino acids. DNA of the CDR3: TGTGCCAGCAGTTACACAGGGGAAAAGACCCAGTACTTC. This gives the protein CASSYTGEKTQYF.

A single count supports this clone. The chain joins TRBV6-1 to TRBJ2-2, with D unresolved. This CDR3 comprises 13 residues. V was pared by 3 bases and J by 5 bases, with 7 bases between. Germline CDR1 MNHNS, CDR2 SASEGT. For the CDR3, the DNA is TGTGCCAGCAGTGAGTCGTTTACCGGGGAGCTGTTTTTT. It codes for CASSESFTGELFF.

V gene TRBV1 combines with J gene TRBJ1-5; the table's D call TRBD1 went unverified against the DNA. TRBV1 corresponds to a pseudogene. CDR3 length: 15 amino acids. DNA for the CDR3: TGCACCAGCAGCCAAGTACGACAGACCAATCAGCCCCAGCATTTT. Translation gives CTSSQVRQTNQPQHF.

The chain joins TRBV10-2 to TRBJ1-4; TRBD1 aligns across 7 bases. Trimming took 6 bases from V and 8 from J; bases not matched to a gene: 6. CDR3 length equals 13 residues. The germline gives CDR1 WSHSY, CDR2 SAAADI. The CDR3 spells CASRGGTAEKLFF. DNA of the CDR3: TGCGCCAGCAGAGGGGGGACAGCAGAAAAACTGTTTTTT.

This clone was observed a few times. The genes are TRBV3-1 (or the pseudogene TRBV3-2) and TRBJ1-1, with 10 nucleotides matching TRBD1. J gave up 3 bases and V 4 bases, and 20 bases lay outside the gene matches. The CDR3 has 20 residues. Per germline, CDR1 LGHDT and CDR2 YNNKEL (reference sequence). CDR3 amino acids: CASSPGTSGQGKGRYTEAFF. In DNA form, the CDR3 reads TGTGCCAGCAGCCCCGGGACGTCGGGACAGGGGAAAGGTCGGTACACTGAAGCTTTCTTT.